This TCR beta chain was captured by sequencing in a study of T-cell reconstitution after alpha-beta-depleted transplantation in children. For TCRbeta, the library was prepared with unique molecular identifiers. MiXCR, run by TCRdb on the PCR reads, gives a single entry per CDR3 protein. This sample has fewer than 400,000 distinct CDR3 sequences, with roughly 20% found just once. Germline V CDR1 and CDR2: LGHNA, YNFKEQ. The CDR3 totals 17 residues. V was pared by 0 bases and J by 7 bases, with 16 bases between. The chain links TRBV4-2 to TRBJ1-6; maybe TRBD1 (5 bases). Sequenced material: PBMCs from the stem cell graft donor, taken from the stem cell graft. This sequence was found in a human donor who donated a stem cell graft to a child with acute myeloid leukemia. This CDR3 is CASSQEGGGSANSPLHF. The CDR3, as DNA: TGTGCCAGCAGCCAAGAAGGTGGGGGATCGGCGAATTCACCCCTCCACTTT.